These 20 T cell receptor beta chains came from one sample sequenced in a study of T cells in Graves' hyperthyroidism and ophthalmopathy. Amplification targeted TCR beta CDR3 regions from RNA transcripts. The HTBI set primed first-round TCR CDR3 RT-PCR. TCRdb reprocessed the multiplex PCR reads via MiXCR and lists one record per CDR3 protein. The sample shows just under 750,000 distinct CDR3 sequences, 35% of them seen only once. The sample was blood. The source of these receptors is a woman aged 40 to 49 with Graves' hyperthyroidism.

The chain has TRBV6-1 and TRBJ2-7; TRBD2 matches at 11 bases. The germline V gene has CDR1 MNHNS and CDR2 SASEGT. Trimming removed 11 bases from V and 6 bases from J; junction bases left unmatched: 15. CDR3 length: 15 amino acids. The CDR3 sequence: CAWSPLAGASGEQYF. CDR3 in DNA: TGTGCCTGGAGTCCACTAGCGGGAGCATCGGGCGAGCAGTACTTC.

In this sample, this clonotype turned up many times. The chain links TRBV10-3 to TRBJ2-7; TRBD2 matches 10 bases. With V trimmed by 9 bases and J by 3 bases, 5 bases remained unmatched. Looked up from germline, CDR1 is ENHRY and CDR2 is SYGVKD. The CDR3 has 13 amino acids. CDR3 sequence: CAIQLAGSYEQYF. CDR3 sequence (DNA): TGTGCCATTCAACTAGCGGGAAGCTACGAGCAGTACTTC.

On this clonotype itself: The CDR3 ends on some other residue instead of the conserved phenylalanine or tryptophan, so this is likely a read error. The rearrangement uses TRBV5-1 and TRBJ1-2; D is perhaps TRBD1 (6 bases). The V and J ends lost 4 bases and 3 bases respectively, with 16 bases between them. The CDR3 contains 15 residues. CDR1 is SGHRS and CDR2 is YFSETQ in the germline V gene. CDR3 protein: CASSHGGNYYYGYTL. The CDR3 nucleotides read TGCGCCAGCAGCCATGGGGGCAACTACTACTATGGCTACACCCTC.

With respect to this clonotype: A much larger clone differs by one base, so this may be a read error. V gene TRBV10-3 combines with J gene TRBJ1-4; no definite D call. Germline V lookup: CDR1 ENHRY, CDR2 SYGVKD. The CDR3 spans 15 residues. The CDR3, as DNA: TGTGCCATCAGTGAGTCGCCGGGGTTAGCAGAAAAACGGTTTTTT. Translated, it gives CAISESPGLAEKRFF.

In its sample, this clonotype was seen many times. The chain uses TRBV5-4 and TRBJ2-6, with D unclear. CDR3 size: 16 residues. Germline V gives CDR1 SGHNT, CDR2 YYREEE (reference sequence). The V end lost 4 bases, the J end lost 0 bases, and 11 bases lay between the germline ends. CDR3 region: CASSGVASSGANVLTF. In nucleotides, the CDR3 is TGTGCCAGCAGCGGGGTGGCTTCCTCTGGGGCCAACGTCCTGACTTTC.

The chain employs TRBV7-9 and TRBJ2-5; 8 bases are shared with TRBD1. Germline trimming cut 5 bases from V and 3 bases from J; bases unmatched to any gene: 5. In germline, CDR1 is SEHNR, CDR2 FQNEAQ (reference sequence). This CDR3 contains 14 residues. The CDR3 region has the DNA TGTGCCAGCAGCCAGACAGGGGCGGAAGAGACCCAGTACTTC. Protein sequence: CASSQTGAEETQYF.

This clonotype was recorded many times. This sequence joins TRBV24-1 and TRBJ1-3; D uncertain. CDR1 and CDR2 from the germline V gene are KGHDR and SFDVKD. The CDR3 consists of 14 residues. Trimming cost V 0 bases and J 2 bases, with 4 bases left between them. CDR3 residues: CATSDLKAGNTIYF. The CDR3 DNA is TGTGCCACCAGTGATTTGAAGGCTGGAAACACCATATATTTT.

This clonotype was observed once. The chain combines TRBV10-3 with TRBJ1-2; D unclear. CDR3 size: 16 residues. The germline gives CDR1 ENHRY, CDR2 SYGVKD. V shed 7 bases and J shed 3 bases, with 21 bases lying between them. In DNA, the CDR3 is TGTGCCATCACCCCTCGGCAGCTATGGCAGCACTATGGCTACACCTTC. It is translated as CAITPRQLWQHYGYTF.

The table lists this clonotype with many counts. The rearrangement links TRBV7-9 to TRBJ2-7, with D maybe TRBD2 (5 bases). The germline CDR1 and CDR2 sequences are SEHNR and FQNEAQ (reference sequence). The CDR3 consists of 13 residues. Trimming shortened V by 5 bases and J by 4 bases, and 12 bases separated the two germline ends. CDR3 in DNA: TGTGCCAGCAGCCCAAACGACTATTACGAGCAGTACTTC. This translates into CASSPNDYYEQYF.

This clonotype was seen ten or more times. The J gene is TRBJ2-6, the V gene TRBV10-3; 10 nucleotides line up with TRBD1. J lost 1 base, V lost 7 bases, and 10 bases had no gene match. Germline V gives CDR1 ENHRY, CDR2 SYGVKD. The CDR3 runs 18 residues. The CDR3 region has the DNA TGTGCCATCACAAGGGGGACAGGGGTGTTATCTGGGGCCAACGTCCTGACTTTC. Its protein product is CAITRGTGVLSGANVLTF.

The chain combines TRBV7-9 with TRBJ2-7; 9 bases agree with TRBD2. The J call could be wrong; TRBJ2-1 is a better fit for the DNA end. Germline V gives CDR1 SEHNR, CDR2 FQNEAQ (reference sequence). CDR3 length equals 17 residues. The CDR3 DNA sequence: TGTGCCAGCAGCTTAGGAGAGGCGGGGGGGGCGGACAATGAGCAGTTCTTC. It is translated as CASSLGEAGGADNEQFF.

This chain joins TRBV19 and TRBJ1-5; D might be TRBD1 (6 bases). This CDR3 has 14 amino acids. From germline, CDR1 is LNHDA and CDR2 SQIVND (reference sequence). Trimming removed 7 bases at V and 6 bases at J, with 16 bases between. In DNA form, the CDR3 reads TGTGCCAGTACCCCGTACAGGGAGGCTCAGCCCCAGCATTTT. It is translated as CASTPYREAQPQHF.

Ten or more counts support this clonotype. The CDR3 bases are TGTGCCAGCAGTTACGGAGGTGCAACTAATGAAAAACTGTTTTTT. It encodes CASSYGGATNEKLFF. The chain joins TRBV6-5 to TRBJ1-4; D gene unclear. The CDR3 contains 15 residues. The germline V gene has CDR1 MNHEY and CDR2 SVGAGI. V was pared by 2 bases and J by 0 bases, with 7 bases between.

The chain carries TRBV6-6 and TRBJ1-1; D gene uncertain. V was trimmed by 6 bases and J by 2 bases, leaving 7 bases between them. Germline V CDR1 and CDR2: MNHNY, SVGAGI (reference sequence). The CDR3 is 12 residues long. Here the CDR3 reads CASRSTNTEAFF. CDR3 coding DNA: TGTGCCAGCAGGTCAACCAACACTGAAGCTTTCTTT.

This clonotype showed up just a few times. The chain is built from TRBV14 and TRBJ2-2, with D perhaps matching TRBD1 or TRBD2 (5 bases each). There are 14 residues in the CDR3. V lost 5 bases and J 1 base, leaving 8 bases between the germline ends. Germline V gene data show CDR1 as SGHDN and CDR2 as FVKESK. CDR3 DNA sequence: TGTGCCAGCAGCAGGGACCAGAACACCGGGGAGCTGTTTTTT. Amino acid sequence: CASSRDQNTGELFF.

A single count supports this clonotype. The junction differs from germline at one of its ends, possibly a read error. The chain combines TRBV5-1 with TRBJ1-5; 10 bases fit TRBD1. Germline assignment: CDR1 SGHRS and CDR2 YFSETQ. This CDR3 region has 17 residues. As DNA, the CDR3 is TGTGCCAGCAGCCCGCGAAGGGACAGGGGATTACATCAGCCCCAGCATTTT. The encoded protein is CASSPRRDRGLHQPQHF.

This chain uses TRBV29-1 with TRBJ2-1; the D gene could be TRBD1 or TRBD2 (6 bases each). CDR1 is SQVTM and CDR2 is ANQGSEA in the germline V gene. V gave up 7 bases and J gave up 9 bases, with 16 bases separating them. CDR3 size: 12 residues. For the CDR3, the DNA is TGCAGCGGGGACAAGGAGGGTCGTGAGCAGTTCTTC. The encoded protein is CSGDKEGREQFF.

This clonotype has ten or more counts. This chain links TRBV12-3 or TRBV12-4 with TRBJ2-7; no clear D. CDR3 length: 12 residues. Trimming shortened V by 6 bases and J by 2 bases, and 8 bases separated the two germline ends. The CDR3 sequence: CASSSQTYEQYF. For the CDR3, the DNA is TGTGCCAGCAGCTCCCAGACCTACGAGCAGTACTTC.

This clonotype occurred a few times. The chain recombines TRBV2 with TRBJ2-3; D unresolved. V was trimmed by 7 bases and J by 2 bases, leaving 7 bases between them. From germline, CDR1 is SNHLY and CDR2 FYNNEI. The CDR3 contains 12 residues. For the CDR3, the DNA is TGTGCCAGCAAGGTCGCCACAGATACGCAGTATTTT. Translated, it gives CASKVATDTQYF.

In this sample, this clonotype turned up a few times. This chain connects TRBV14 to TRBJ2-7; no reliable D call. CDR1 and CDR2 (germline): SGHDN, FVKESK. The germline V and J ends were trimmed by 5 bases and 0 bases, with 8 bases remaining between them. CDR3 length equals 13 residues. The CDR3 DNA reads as TGTGCCAGCAGCACCGATACCTCCTACGAGCAGTACTTC. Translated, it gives CASSTDTSYEQYF.